The sequence of this T cell receptor (beta chain) was determined in a study of blood T cell repertoires in COVID-19. Losses at the gene ends were 1 base for V and 9 bases for J; bases not matched to a gene: 5. The germline V gene encodes CDR1 LNHDA and CDR2 SQIVND (reference sequence). The CDR3 is 16 amino acids. Original methodology: Cell counts per sample came from amplifying reference gene primers. Generated by immunoSEQ multiplex PCR, the TCRdb table keeps only in-frame clones and is missing some. From that table come the V and J calls and clone size; the DNA was used to work out D and trimming. The data show about 35,000 clones, 87% seen once.

V and J are TRBV19 and TRBJ2-1; TRBD2 matches 14 bases. The TCR originated in a man older than 75 with active COVID-19. Sequenced sample: peripheral blood. The chain's CDR3 is CASSIGLAGGRGEQFF. CDR3 coding DNA: TGTGCCAGTAGTATAGGACTAGCGGGAGGGCGTGGTGAGCAGTTCTTC.